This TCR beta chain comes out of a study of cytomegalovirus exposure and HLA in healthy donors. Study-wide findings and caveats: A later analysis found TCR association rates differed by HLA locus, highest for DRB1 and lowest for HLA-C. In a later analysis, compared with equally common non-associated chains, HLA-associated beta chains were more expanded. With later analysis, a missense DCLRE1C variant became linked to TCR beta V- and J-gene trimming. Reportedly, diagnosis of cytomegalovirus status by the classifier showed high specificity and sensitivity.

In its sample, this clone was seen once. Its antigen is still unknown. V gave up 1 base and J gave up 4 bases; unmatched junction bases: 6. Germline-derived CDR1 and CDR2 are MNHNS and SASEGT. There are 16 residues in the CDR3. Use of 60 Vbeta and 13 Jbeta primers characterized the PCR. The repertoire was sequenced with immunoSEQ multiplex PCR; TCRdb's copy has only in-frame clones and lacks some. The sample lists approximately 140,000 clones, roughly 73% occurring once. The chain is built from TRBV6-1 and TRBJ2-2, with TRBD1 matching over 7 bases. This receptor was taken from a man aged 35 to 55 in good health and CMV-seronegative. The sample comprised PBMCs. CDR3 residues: CASSEGQGWGTGELFF. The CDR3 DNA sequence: TGTGCCAGCAGTGAAGGACAGGGCTGGGGCACCGGGGAGCTGTTTTTT.